Below, 10 T cell receptor beta chains from the same sample are listed, as sequenced in a study of shared clonotypes between healthy human individuals. Repertoires were generated with immunoSEQ multiplex PCR, while TCRdb's copy carries only in-frame clones and drops some. Counted here are approximately 2.1 million clones, more than 80% occurring once; the ten biggest clones make up about 0.39%. Sequenced input: naive CD4+ T cells from PBMCs. Subset described: CD45RA+ positively selected. Every receptor here comes from a man in his late teens or twenties in good health. Some clones in this sample may be carry-over from other donors' samples.

About this clone: Distinct nucleotide sequences in the sample also encode this CDR3. V usage is TRBV27 and J usage is TRBJ2-3; TRBD1 might be the D (6 bases). This CDR3 is 15 amino acids long. The germline CDR1 and CDR2 sequences are MNHEY and SMNVEV (reference sequence). Trimming took off 6 bases at V and 6 bases at J, with 19 bases between the two ends. DNA for the CDR3: TGTGCCAGCAGCCCACAGGGTCGTGGGACGGATACGCAGTATTTT. Its protein product is CASSPQGRGTDTQYF.

Details on this clone: Different DNA sequences within this sample yield the same CDR3. V gene TRBV12-5 combines with J gene TRBJ2-2, with 8 bases aligning to TRBD2. The V segment lost 3 bases and the J segment 2 bases; nucleotides outside the gene matches: 5. This CDR3 region has 16 residues. The germline CDR1 and CDR2 sequences are LGHNT and FRNRAP. CDR3 DNA sequence: TGTGCTAGTGGTTTAGTGGTAGCGGGAAACACCGGGGAGCTGTTTTTT. Encoded protein: CASGLVVAGNTGELFF.

CDR3 nucleotide sequence: TGTGCCAGCGGGGGCGGGTTTTCTGGGGCCAACGTCCTGACTTTC. Protein sequence: CASGGGFSGANVLTF. The chain has TRBV2 and TRBJ2-6; TRBD1 is a possible D gene (6 bases). Between the trimmed V and J ends, which lost 8 bases and 1 base, there was a span of 12 bases. The CDR3 is made up of 15 amino acids. From germline, CDR1 is SNHLY and CDR2 FYNNEI.

This clone was detected once. The J gene is TRBJ1-2, the V gene TRBV11-3, with unresolved D. The CDR3 spans 11 residues. Trimming took 5 bases from V and 5 from J, leaving 6 bases between them. The germline V gene encodes CDR1 SGHNT and CDR2 YENEEA. CDR3: CASSRRYGYTF. The CDR3 DNA sequence: TGTGCCAGCAGCCGCAGATATGGCTACACCTTC. The complete variable domain, with remaining parts taken from reference TRBV11-3 and TRBJ1-2, reads EAGVVQSPRYKIIEKKQPVAFWCNPISGHNTLYWYLQNLGQGPELLIRYENEEAVDDSQLPKDRFSAERLKGVDSTLKIQPAELGDSAVYLCASSRRYGYTFGSGTRLTVV.

V usage is TRBV4-1 and J usage is TRBJ1-4, with D possibly being TRBD1 (6 bases). Germline CDR1 reads MGHRA; CDR2 reads YSYEKL. This CDR3 is 18 amino acids long. The germline V and J ends were trimmed by 4 bases and 8 bases, with 26 bases remaining between them. CDR3 bases: TGCGCCAGCAGCCGGGGGACAAGTGTTGTGGCGAGGATAGAAAAACTGTTTTTT. It yields the protein CASSRGTSVVARIEKLFF.

V and J are TRBV28 and TRBJ2-5; 7 bases are shared with TRBD1. Germline V gives CDR1 MDHEN, CDR2 SYDVKM. V shed 6 bases, J shed 1 base, and the junction held 8 bases outside the gene matches. The CDR3 totals 15 residues. CDR3 region: CASSLRGRVQETQYF. The DNA for the CDR3 is TGTGCCAGCAGCCTCAGGGGGAGAGTCCAAGAGACCCAGTACTTC. The full variable domain, completed using reference TRBV28 and TRBJ2-5, is DVKVTQSSRYLVKRTGEKVFLECVQDMDHENMFWYRQDPGLGLRLIYFSYDVKMKEKGDIPEGYSVSREKKERFSLILESASTNQTSMYLCASSLRGRVQETQYFGPGTRLLVL.

The rearrangement joins TRBV5-4 to TRBJ2-5, with a possible D match to TRBD2 (6 bases). V gave up 3 bases and J gave up 2 bases, with 11 bases separating them. Germline loops: CDR1 SGHNT, CDR2 YYREEE (reference sequence). This CDR3 spans 14 amino acids. CDR3 sequence reads: CASSSIRGQETQYF. The CDR3 DNA reads TGTGCCAGCAGCTCGATTCGGGGGCAAGAGACCCAGTACTTC.

This chain uses TRBV7-2 with TRBJ2-3; D possibly corresponds to TRBD2 (6 bases). The CDR3 covers 15 residues. Germline CDR1 is SGHTA and CDR2 is FQGNSA. V lost 5 bases and J lost 5, with 17 bases in between. The CDR3 nucleotides are TGTGCCAGCAGCCTCCAAATGCTGGGGGGAGATACGCAGTATTTT. Its translation: CASSLQMLGGDTQYF. Full variable domain (remainder filled in from reference TRBV7-2 and TRBJ2-3): GAGVSQSPSNKVTEKGKDVELRCDPISGHTALYWYRQSLGQGLEFLIYFQGNSAPDKSGLPSDRFSAERTGGSVSTLTIQRTQQEDSAVYLCASSLQMLGGDTQYFGPGTRLTVL.

This clone was picked up one time. The chain joins TRBV11-2 to TRBJ1-4; D is unresolved. V lost 4 bases and J lost 4, with 19 bases in between. The CDR3 has 17 residues. Germline lookup yields CDR1 SGHAT and CDR2 FQNNGV. In DNA form, the CDR3 reads TGTGCCAGCAGCTCCGCCCATCATGGGGTTGGTAATGAAAAACTGTTTTTT. Translating it yields CASSSAHHGVGNEKLFF.

The V and J genes are TRBV18 and TRBJ2-6, with 7 nucleotides matching TRBD1. The germline V gene encodes CDR1 KGHSH and CDR2 LQKENI. The CDR3 extends over 20 amino acids. V gave up 6 bases and J gave up 0 bases; unmatched junction bases: 17. The CDR3 nucleotides are TGTGCCAGCTCCCGGACGGTAGGCGACAGGGCCTCCTCTGGGGCCAACGTCCTGACTTTC. This codes for CASSRTVGDRASSGANVLTF.